The 6 T cell receptor beta chains below all came from one sample that was sequenced in a study of human thymus T cells. Obtained as resections during corrective heart surgery, the thymus tissue was then studied. The data were produced by immunoSEQ multiplex PCR, yet TCRdb's version contains in-frame clones alone and is incomplete. Seen here are roughly 130,000 clones, around 96% observed once, and the top ten hold more than 0.02%. The specimen sequenced was thymus tissue. These receptors came from a boy less than two years old with a congenital heart defect but otherwise immunologically healthy.

The chain joins TRBV5-5 to TRBJ1-6; tentatively, D is TRBD1 (6 bases). Trimming took off 4 bases at V and 9 bases at J, with 14 bases between the two ends. CDR1 SGHKS and CDR2 YYEKEE come from the germline V gene (reference sequence). This CDR3 comprises 14 residues. This CDR3 is CASSARGGGSPLHF. The CDR3 DNA reads TGTGCCAGCAGCGCAAGGGGGGGAGGTTCACCCCTCCACTTT.

The chain employs TRBV6-5 and TRBJ2-7; D might be TRBD1 or TRBD2, each matching 5 bases. Trimming cost V 5 bases and J 12 bases, with 17 bases left between them. Germline CDR1 and CDR2: MNHEY and SVGAGI. The CDR3 extends over 12 amino acids. The CDR3 DNA reads TGTGCCAGCAGTGCGGACCTAACCGGGGCGTACTTC. Residues: CASSADLTGAYF.

The V and J genes are TRBV7-2 and TRBJ2-5; D remains unclear. Germline V CDR1 and CDR2: SGHTA, FQGNSA. CDR3 length: 11 residues. The V and J ends lost 5 bases and 5 bases respectively, with 6 bases between them. The CDR3 spells CASSITETQYF. In DNA, the CDR3 is TGTGCCAGCAGCATCACGGAGACCCAGTACTTC.

This clone is a singleton in its sample. The chain has TRBV7-2 and TRBJ2-3, with D uncertain. Germline loops: CDR1 SGHTA, CDR2 FQGNSA. The CDR3 runs to 15 residues. V gave up 4 bases and J gave up 0 bases, with 11 bases separating them. The CDR3, as DNA: TGTGCCAGCAGCTGGCCGGTAGCTAGCACAGATACGCAGTATTTT. It translates to CASSWPVASTDTQYF.

This chain connects TRBV6-1 to TRBJ1-3; tentatively, D is TRBD1 (5 bases). This CDR3 comprises 16 residues. CDR1 is MNHNS, CDR2 SASEGT, per germline. V lost 0 bases and J 2 bases, leaving 11 bases between the germline ends. CDR3: CASSEALQGTGNTIYF. DNA of the CDR3: TGTGCCAGCAGTGAAGCCCTTCAGGGAACTGGAAACACCATATATTTT.

This chain joins TRBV30 and TRBJ2-5; 10 bases are shared with TRBD2. The V segment lost 3 bases and the J segment 6 bases; nucleotides outside the gene matches: 10. The germline V gene encodes CDR1 GTSNPN and CDR2 SVGIG (reference sequence). The CDR3 runs to 15 residues. The DNA of the CDR3 is TGTGCCTGGAGCACAAGCGGGGGGGCACGAAAGACCCAGTACTTC. Amino acid sequence: CAWSTSGGARKTQYF.